Listed below are T cell receptor beta chains from one sample, sequenced in a study of spatial heterogeneity in lung cancer. TCRdb called the 5' RACE reads again in MiXCR, with one record for every CDR3 protein. The sample contains about 45,000 distinct CDR3 sequences, 10% to 15% of which appear only once. The input for sequencing was PBMCs, taken at surgery. These receptors came from a female donor with early-stage non-small cell lung cancer. The CDR3 runs from the conserved cysteine through the conserved F or W. The D gene is left open where the match is weak. Some rows mark clone size as missing; the rest say once, few, many or name a class of expanded clone.

D gene | J gene | V gene | clone size | CDR3 protein | CDR3 DNA
TRBD1 | TRBJ1-1 | TRBV6-5 | many | CASSPQQGARWGTEAFF | TGTGCCAGCAGTCCACAACAGGGGGCGAGATGGGGCACTGAAGCTTTCTTT
- | TRBJ1-2 | TRBV4-3 | many | CASSQATGKNYGYTF | TGCGCCAGCAGCCAAGCAACAGGAAAAAACTATGGCTACACCTTC
- | TRBJ2-7 | TRBV2 | - | CASSEARANGGEQYF | TGTGCCAGCAGTGAAGCGCGGGCAAACGGGGGCGAGCAGTACTTC
- | TRBJ2-3 | TRBV19 | many | CASTRTASTDTQYF | TGTGCCAGTACCCGGACTGCTAGCACAGATACGCAGTATTTT
TRBD2 | TRBJ2-1 | TRBV11-1 | few | CASSLGSSGGGEQFF | TGTGCCAGCAGCTTAGGTTCTAGCGGGGGAGGTGAGCAGTTCTTC
- | TRBJ2-5 | TRBV2 | - | CASSTSETQYF | TGTGCCAGCAGTACCTCTGAGACCCAGTACTTC
TRBD2 | TRBJ2-2 | TRBV12-3/TRBV12-4 | few | CASSHRLAGGNTGELFF | TGTGCCAGCAGTCACCGACTAGCGGGGGGGAACACCGGGGAGCTGTTTTTT
- | TRBJ2-7 | TRBV6-5 | many | CAVISARGYEQYF | TGTGCCGTAATCTCAGCCCGGGGCTACGAGCAGTACTTC
TRBD2 | TRBJ2-5 | TRBV20-1 | - | CSARALASGGQGTQYF | TGCAGTGCTAGAGCGTTGGCTAGCGGGGGCCAAGGGACCCAGTACTTC
- | TRBJ2-3 | TRBV7-2 | few | CASSLNRGTDTQYF | TGTGCCAGCAGCTTGAACAGGGGCACAGATACGCAGTATTTT
TRBD2 | TRBJ2-3 | TRBV24-1 | - | CATSEGLAGTQYF | TGTGCCACCAGTGAGGGACTAGCTGGTACGCAGTATTTT
TRBD1 | TRBJ2-2 | TRBV5-1 | - | CASGTGNTGELFF | TGCGCCAGCGGGACAGGCAACACCGGGGAGCTGTTTTTT
- | TRBJ2-5 | TRBV9 | many | CASSVFGGQETQYF | TGTGCCAGCAGCGTATTTGGGGGCCAAGAGACCCAGTACTTC
- | TRBJ2-7 | TRBV21-1 | many | CATNRRGGCYEQYF | TGTGCCACCAATCGGAGGGGAGGCTGCTACGAGCAGTACTTC
TRBD2 | TRBJ2-1 | TRBV24-1 | many | CATSDPSPAGGYNEQFF | TGTGCCACCAGTGATCCTTCACCAGCGGGGGGCTACAATGAGCAGTTCTTC
- | TRBJ2-5 | TRBV6-5 | - | CASSLLGSPYQETQYF | TGTGCCAGCAGTCTACTAGGTAGCCCATATCAAGAGACCCAGTACTTC
- | TRBJ2-1 | TRBV7-2 | - | CASSLKGGGAGYNEQFF | TGTGCCAGCAGCTTAAAGGGAGGGGGGGCCGGCTACAATGAGCAGTTCTTC
- | TRBJ1-1 | TRBV5-6 | - | CASSFGVTEAFF | TGTGCCAGCAGCTTCGGGGTCACTGAAGCTTTCTTT
TRBD1 | TRBJ2-1 | TRBV15 | many | CATSGGQGYNEQFF | TGTGCCACCAGCGGTGGACAGGGTTACAATGAGCAGTTCTTC
- | TRBJ2-5 | TRBV12-3/TRBV12-4 | - | CASSTQETQYF | TGTGCCAGCAGTACCCAAGAGACCCAGTACTTC
- | TRBJ2-2 | TRBV29-1 | many | CSVEAELAGELFF | TGCAGCGTTGAAGCTGAGCTCGCCGGGGAGCTGTTTTTT
- | TRBJ1-2 | TRBV5-1 | - | CASSLDGRGYGYTF | TGCGCCAGCAGCTTGGATGGCAGGGGCTATGGCTACACCTTC
- | TRBJ1-1 | TRBV19 | - | CASSAGITEAFF | TGTGCCAGTAGTGCAGGGATCACTGAAGCTTTCTTT
- | TRBJ1-2 | TRBV5-1 | - | CASSLEHGQGSGYTF | TGCGCCAGCAGCTTGGAACACGGGCAGGGATCGGGCTACACCTTC
TRBD1 | TRBJ2-7 | TRBV6-6 | - | CASRPGQGGVGEQYF | TGTGCCAGCAGGCCTGGACAGGGGGGGGTTGGCGAGCAGTACTTC
- | TRBJ2-7 | TRBV2 | - | CASREIHYEQYF | TGTGCCAGCAGGGAGATCCACTACGAGCAGTACTTC
TRBD1 | TRBJ2-3 | TRBV15 | many | CATSRDGQGTDTQYF | TGTGCCACCAGCAGGGACGGACAGGGCACAGATACGCAGTATTTT
- | TRBJ1-1 | TRBV5-5 | - | CASSLQGSEAFF | TGTGCCAGCAGCTTGCAGGGGTCGGAAGCTTTCTTT
- | TRBJ1-2 | TRBV10-3 | - | CAISESGSNYGYTF | TGTGCCATCAGTGAGTCGGGCAGTAACTATGGCTACACCTTC
- | TRBJ2-3 | TRBV5-6 | medium-sized | CASSSLDSLSDTQYF | TGTGCCAGCAGCTCCCTGGACAGTCTCTCAGATACGCAGTATTTT
- | TRBJ2-7 | TRBV29-1 | many | CSVEDGSYEQYF | TGCAGCGTTGAGGACGGGAGCTACGAGCAGTACTTC
- | TRBJ1-2 | TRBV9 | many | CASSSGGDLPNYGYTF | TGTGCCAGCAGCTCCGGAGGGGACCTACCGAACTATGGCTACACCTTC
- | TRBJ1-2 | TRBV5-1 | - | CASSNRAGSGYTF | TGCGCCAGCAGCAATCGTGCCGGGTCTGGCTACACCTTC
- | TRBJ1-1 | TRBV29-1 | - | CSVGQGRYEAFF | TGCAGCGTTGGGCAGGGCAGGTATGAAGCTTTCTTT
TRBD2 | TRBJ2-3 | TRBV4-2 | - | CASSATGTSGDVTDTQYF | TGTGCCAGCAGCGCTACCGGGACTAGCGGGGATGTTACAGATACGCAGTATTTT
- | TRBJ1-5 | TRBV28 | many | CASSVGGGDNQPQHF | TGTGCCAGCAGTGTCGGAGGGGGGGACAATCAGCCCCAGCATTTT
- | TRBJ2-2 | TRBV4-2 | many | CASSSTLLPGELFF | TGTGCCAGCAGCTCTACCCTCCTCCCCGGGGAGCTGTTTTTT
TRBD1 | TRBJ2-4 | TRBV12-3/TRBV12-4 | few | CASSFPGQGQNIQYF | TGTGCCAGCAGTTTCCCCGGACAGGGCCAAAACATTCAGTACTTC
TRBD2 | TRBJ2-1 | TRBV5-1 | many | CASSPGTSGAHYNEQFF | TGCGCCAGCAGCCCGGGGACTAGCGGGGCCCATTACAATGAGCAGTTCTTC
TRBD2 | TRBJ2-3 | TRBV29-1 | many | CSADSGPPDTQYF | TGCAGCGCAGATAGCGGGCCACCAGATACGCAGTATTTT
- | TRBJ2-7 | TRBV7-9 | few | CASSSPPIFEQYF | TGTGCCAGCAGCTCCCCCCCGATTTTCGAGCAGTACTTC
- | TRBJ2-7 | TRBV7-9 | many | CASSPRGVHEQYF | TGTGCCAGCAGCCCCAGGGGGGTCCACGAGCAGTACTTC
- | TRBJ1-3 | TRBV5-1 | - | CASSLQGSGNTIYF | TGCGCCAGCAGCTTACAGGGCTCTGGAAACACCATATATTTT
- | TRBJ2-2 | TRBV7-7 | - | CASSLYPKGPNTGELFF | TGTGCTAGCAGCCTCTACCCGAAGGGGCCGAACACCGGGGAGCTGTTTTTT
TRBD2 | TRBJ2-3 | TRBV10-3 | many | CAISEGEGSNTQYF | TGTGCCATCAGTGAGGGGGAGGGTTCGAATACGCAGTATTTT
TRBD1 | TRBJ2-7 | TRBV3-1 | few | CASSRKGQTYEQYF | TGTGCCAGCAGCCGAAAGGGACAGACCTACGAGCAGTACTTC
- | TRBJ1-5 | TRBV19 | - | CASSPSGTGNQPQNF | TGTGCCAGTAGTCCCTCCGGGACTGGAAATCAGCCCCAGAATTTT
- | TRBJ1-1 | TRBV6-5 | many | CASRSPGNTEAFF | TGTGCCAGCAGGAGCCCGGGCAACACTGAAGCTTTCTTT